The entry below gives a single T cell receptor (beta chain) sequence along with its context. This clonotype showed up many times. Its antigen remains undetermined. Base-call qualities are not available, and no considerably larger clone is one nucleotide away. CDR1 and CDR2, per the germline V gene, are KGHSH and LQKENI. The CDR3 measures 15 amino acids from cysteine to phenylalanine. The DNA shown is the 45-base CDR3, in frame from base 1. V drops 6 bases and J drops 2 bases, leaving 11 bases in between. Instrument on record: Illumina HiSeq 2500. TCR beta libraries were prepared by quantitative 5'-RACE with molecular barcodes. The original pipeline was this. To identify disease-linked TCR variants, a new computational method was used, one built on a probabilistic model of VDJ rearrangement. Through fastp at Q25 and MiXCR, TCRdb rebuilt clones from the public reads, retaining in-frame beta chains. Each CDR3 protein appears once, grouped with its most common genes and DNA. These V and J calls are TCRdb output, not the study's own analysis. Across this sample there are 450,000 to 550,000 distinct CDR3 sequences, with roughly 5% seen only once. The ten largest clones take up under 4.5% of the sample.

The data derive from a study of CD8 T cells in ankylosing spondylitis (dated by TCRdb to 2016 to 2017). Notes on the research overall: T cell receptor beta repertoires were profiled in healthy donors and ankylosing spondylitis patients so that disease-linked TCR variants could be found. The whole study cohort included 108 healthy donors and about two dozen ankylosing spondylitis patients. Peripheral blood was sampled, and synovial fluid was additionally collected from ankylosing spondylitis patients.

Here is what the overall study found, with its caveats: According to the report, matched synovial fluid samples from ankylosing spondylitis patients were significantly enriched for the disease-linked clones. In peripheral blood, the disease-linked clones were found at relatively low frequencies and had a CD8+ phenotype. A TCR beta motif made up of several highly homologous amino acid variants appeared to be characteristic of blood from ankylosing spondylitis patients. Some TCR beta motif variants had previously been reported in synovial fluid and blood of reactive arthritis patients, which suggested common disease-initiation mechanisms.

The TCR originated in a male donor with ankylosing spondylitis. The chain is encoded by TRBV18 joined to TRBJ1-6; there is no confident call for the D gene. Sequenced sample: blood, either unsorted or a sorted T cell fraction (not recorded which). The CDR3 protein is CASSMEVTYNSPLHF. Read as DNA, the sequence is TGTGCCAGCTCGATGGAGGTCACCTATAATTCACCCCTCCACTTT.